The sequence of this TCR beta chain was determined in a study of T cell changes during pregnancy in multiple sclerosis. With 0 bases clipped from V and 3 bases from J, the junction kept 17 bases outside the gene matches. The CDR3 covers 20 residues. In germline, CDR1 is MGHRA, CDR2 YSYEKL. Repertoires were generated with immunoSEQ multiplex PCR, while TCRdb's copy carries only in-frame clones and drops some. The data contain more than 50,000 clones, about 94% of them singletons. The sequence derives from a female donor with multiple sclerosis, enrolled in a pregnancy study. V usage is TRBV4-1 and J usage is TRBJ1-5; TRBD1 matches 7 bases. The input for sequencing was CD8+ T cells from peripheral blood mononuclear cells, taken after pregnancy. The CDR3 bases are TGCGCCAGCAGCCAAGATCGTGTAGAAGACAGGGTAGCCCCCAATCAGCCCCAGCATTTT. Translating gives CASSQDRVEDRVAPNQPQHF.